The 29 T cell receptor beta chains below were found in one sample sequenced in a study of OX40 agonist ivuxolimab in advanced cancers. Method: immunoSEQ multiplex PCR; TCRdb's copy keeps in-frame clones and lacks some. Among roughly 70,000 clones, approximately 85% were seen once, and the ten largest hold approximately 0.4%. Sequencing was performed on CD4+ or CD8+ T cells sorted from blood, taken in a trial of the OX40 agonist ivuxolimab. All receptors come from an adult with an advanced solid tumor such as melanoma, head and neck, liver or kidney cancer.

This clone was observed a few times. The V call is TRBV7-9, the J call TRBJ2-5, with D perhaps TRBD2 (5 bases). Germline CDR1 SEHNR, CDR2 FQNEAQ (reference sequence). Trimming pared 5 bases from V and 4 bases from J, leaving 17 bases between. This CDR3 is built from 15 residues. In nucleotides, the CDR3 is TGTGCCAGCAGCCTCTGGGTAGCGTTTGGAGAGACCCAGTACTTC. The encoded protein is CASSLWVAFGETQYF.

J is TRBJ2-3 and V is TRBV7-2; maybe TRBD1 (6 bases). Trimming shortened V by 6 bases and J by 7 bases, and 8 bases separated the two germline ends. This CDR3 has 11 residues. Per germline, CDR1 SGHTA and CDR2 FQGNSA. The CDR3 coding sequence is TGTGCCAGCAGGCAGGGGAATACGCAGTATTTT. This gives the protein CASRQGNTQYF.

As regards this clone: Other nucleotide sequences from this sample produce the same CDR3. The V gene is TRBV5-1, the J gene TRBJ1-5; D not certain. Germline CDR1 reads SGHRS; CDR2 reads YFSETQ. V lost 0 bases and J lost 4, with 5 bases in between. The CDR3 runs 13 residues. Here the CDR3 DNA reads TGCGCCAGCAGCTTGGGCTCTAATCAGCCCCAGCATTTT. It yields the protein CASSLGSNQPQHF.

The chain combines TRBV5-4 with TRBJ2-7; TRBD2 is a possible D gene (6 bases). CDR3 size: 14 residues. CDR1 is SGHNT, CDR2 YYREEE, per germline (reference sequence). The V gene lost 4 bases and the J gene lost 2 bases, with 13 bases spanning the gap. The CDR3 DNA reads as TGTGCCAGCAGCCAGGACTATATAACCTACGAGCAGTACTTC. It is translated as CASSQDYITYEQYF.

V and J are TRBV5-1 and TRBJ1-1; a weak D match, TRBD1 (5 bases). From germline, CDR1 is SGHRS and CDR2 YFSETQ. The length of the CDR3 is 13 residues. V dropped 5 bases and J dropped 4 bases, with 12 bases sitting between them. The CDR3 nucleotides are TGCGCCAGCAGACCCGACGGGACCACTGAAGCTTTCTTT. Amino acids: CASRPDGTTEAFF.

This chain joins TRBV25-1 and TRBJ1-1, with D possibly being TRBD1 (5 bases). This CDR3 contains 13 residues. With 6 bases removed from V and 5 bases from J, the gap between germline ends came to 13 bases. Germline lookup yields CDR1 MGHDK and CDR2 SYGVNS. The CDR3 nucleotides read TGTGCCAGCAGCCACTCAGGGAGGACTGAAGCTTTCTTT. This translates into CASSHSGRTEAFF.

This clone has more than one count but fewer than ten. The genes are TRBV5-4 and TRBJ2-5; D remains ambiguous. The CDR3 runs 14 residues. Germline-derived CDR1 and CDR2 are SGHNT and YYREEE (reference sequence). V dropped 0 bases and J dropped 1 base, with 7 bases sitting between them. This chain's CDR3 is CASSLGQSQETQYF. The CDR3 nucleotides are TGTGCCAGCAGCTTGGGGCAGTCCCAAGAGACCCAGTACTTC.

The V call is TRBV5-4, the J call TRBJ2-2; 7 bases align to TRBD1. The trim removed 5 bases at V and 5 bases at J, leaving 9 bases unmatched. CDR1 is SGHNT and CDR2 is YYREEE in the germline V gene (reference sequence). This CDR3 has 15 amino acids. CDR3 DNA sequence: TGTGCCAGCAGTCAGACAGGGTTAGGGACCGGGGAGCTGTTTTTT. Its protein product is CASSQTGLGTGELFF.

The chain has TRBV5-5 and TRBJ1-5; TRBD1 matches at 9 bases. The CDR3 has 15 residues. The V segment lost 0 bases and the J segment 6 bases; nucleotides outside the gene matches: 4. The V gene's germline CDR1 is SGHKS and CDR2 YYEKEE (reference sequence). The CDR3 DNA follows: TGTGCCAGCAGCTTGGAGGGACAGGGTCGTCAGCCCCAGCATTTT. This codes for CASSLEGQGRQPQHF. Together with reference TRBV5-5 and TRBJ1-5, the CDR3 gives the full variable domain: DAGVTQSPTHLIKTRGQQVTLRCSPISGHKSVSWYQQVLGQGPQFIFQYYEKEERGRGNFPDRFSARQFPNYSSELNVNALLLGDSALYLCASSLEGQGRQPQHFGDGTRLSIL.

CDR3 amino acids: CASRDRMNTEAFF. In nucleotides, the CDR3 is TGTGCCAGCAGGGACAGAATGAACACTGAAGCTTTCTTT. The chain employs TRBV6-1 and TRBJ1-1; D possibly corresponds to TRBD1 (6 bases). CDR1 is MNHNS and CDR2 is SASEGT in the germline V gene. Deletions cut 6 bases from V and 0 bases from J, with 8 bases between. The length of the CDR3 is 13 residues.

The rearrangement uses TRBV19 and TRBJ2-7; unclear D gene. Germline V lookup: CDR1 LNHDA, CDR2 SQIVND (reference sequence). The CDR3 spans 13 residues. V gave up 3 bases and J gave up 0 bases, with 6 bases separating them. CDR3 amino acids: CASSIHSSYEQYV. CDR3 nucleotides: TGTGCCAGTAGTATTCACAGCTCCTACGAGCAGTACGTC.

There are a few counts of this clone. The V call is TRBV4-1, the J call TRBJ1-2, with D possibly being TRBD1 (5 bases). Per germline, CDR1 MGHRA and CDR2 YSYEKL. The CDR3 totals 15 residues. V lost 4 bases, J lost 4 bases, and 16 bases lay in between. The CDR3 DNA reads TGCGCCAGCAGCCCTAGGGAGGGGACCGTCTATGGCTACACCTTC. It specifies CASSPREGTVYGYTF.

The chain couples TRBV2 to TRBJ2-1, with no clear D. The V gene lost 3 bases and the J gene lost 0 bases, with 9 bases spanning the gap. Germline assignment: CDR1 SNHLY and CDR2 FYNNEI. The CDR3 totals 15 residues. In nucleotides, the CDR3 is TGTGCCAGCAGTGAGACTGCCAACTCCTACAATGAGCAGTTCTTC. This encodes CASSETANSYNEQFF.

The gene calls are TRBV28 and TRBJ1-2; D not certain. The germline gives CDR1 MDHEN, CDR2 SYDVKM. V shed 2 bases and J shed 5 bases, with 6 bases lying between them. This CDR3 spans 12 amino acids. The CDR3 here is CASSLNRYGYTF. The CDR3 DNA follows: TGTGCCAGCAGTTTAAATCGGTATGGCTACACCTTC.

This CDR3 is CASSSTGSGNTIYF. CDR3 in DNA: TGTGCCAGCAGTTCGACAGGCTCTGGAAACACCATATATTTT. The chain has TRBV28 and TRBJ1-3; D perhaps matches TRBD1 (6 bases). Germline V CDR1 and CDR2: MDHEN, SYDVKM. The CDR3 totals 14 residues. The V end lost 4 bases, the J end lost 0 bases, and 7 bases lay between the germline ends.

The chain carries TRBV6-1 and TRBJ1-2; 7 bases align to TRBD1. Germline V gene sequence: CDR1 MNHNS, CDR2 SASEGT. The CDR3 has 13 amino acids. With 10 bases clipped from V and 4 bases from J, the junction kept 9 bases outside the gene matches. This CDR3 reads CATQGGRSYGYTF. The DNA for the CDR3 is TGTGCCACGCAGGGGGGCAGGAGCTATGGCTACACCTTC.

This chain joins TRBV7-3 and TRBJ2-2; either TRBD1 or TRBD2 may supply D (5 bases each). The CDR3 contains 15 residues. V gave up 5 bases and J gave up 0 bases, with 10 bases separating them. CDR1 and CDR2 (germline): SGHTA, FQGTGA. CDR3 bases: TGTGCCAGCAGCCCGGGACGGGCGAACACCGGGGAGCTGTTTTTT. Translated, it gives CASSPGRANTGELFF.

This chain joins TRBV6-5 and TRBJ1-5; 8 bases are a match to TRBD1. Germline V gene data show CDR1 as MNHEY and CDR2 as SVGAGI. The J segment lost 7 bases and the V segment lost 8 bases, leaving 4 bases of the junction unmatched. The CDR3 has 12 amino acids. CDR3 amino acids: CASADRGQPQHF. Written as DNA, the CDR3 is TGTGCCAGCGCCGACAGGGGACAGCCCCAGCATTTT.

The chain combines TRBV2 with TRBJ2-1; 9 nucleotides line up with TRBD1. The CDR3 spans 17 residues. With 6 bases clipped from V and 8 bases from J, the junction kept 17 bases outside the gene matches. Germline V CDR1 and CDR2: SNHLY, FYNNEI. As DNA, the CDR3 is TGTGCCAGCAGGGTGGACAGGGGAACTTATCGGCCCCATGAGCAGTTCTTC. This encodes CASRVDRGTYRPHEQFF.

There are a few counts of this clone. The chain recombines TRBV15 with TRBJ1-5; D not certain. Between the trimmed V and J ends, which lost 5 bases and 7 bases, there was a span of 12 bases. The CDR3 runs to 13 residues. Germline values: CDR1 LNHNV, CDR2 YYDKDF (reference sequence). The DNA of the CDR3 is TGTGCCACCAGCTTGGAACAGACCCAGCCCCAGCATTTT. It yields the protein CATSLEQTQPQHF.

CDR3 amino acids: CASSTLTGTYEQYF. Written as DNA, the CDR3 is TGTGCCAGCAGCACCCTGACAGGTACCTACGAGCAGTACTTC. V gene TRBV7-9 combines with J gene TRBJ2-7; the D gene is possibly TRBD1 (6 bases). The V end was cut by 5 bases, the J end by 2 bases, with 13 bases between. Germline lookup yields CDR1 SEHNR and CDR2 FQNEAQ (reference sequence). The CDR3 contains 14 residues.

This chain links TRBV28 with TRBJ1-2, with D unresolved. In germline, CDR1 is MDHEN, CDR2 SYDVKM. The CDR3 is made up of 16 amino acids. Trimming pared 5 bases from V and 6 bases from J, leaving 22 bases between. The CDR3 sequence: CASSTIPAAGTNGYTF. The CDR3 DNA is TGTGCCAGCAGTACAATCCCTGCGGCAGGTACCAATGGCTACACCTTC.

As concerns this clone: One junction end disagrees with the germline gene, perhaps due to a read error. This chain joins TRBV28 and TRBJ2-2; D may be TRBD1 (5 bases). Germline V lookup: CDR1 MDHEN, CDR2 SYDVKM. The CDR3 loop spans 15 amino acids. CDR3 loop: CASRRRDLNSGELFF. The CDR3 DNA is TGTGCCAGCAGACGCAGGGATTTGAACTCCGGGGAGCTGTTTTTT.

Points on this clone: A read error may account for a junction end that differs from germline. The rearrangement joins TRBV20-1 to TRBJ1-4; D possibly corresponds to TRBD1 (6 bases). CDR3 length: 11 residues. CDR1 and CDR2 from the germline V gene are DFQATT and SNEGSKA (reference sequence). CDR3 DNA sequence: TGCAGTGCCCTGTGGGGGGGGCAGGACCTTTTT. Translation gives CSALWGGQDLF.

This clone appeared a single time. The CDR3, as DNA: TGTGCCAGCAGCTTGGCCCGACGTGGCACTGAAGCTTTCTTT. It yields the protein CASSLARRGTEAFF. The V and J genes are TRBV11-1 and TRBJ1-1; D is ambiguous. CDR1 is SGHAT and CDR2 is FQDESV in the germline V gene (reference sequence). CDR3 length equals 14 residues. V shed 3 bases and J shed 4 bases, with 12 bases lying between them.

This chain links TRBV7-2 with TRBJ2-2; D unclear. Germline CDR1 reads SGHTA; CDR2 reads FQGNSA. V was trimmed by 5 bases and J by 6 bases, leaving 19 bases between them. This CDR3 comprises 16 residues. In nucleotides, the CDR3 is TGTGCCAGCAGCCCGAGTGGTGGAGCGCCCCCCGGGGAGCTGTTTTTT. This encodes CASSPSGGAPPGELFF.

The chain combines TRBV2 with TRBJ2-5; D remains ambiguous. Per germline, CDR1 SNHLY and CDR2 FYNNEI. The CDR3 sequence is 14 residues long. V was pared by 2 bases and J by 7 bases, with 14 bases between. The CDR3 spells CASSESAVPGTQYF. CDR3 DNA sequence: TGTGCCAGCAGTGAATCCGCGGTCCCTGGGACCCAGTACTTC.

The CDR3 spells CASSYLAGGPTDTQYF. As DNA, the CDR3 is TGTGCCAGCAGCTACTTAGCGGGGGGGCCGACAGATACGCAGTATTTT. This chain links TRBV7-6 with TRBJ2-3; the match to TRBD2 covers 11 bases. With 4 bases clipped from V and 3 bases from J, the junction kept 6 bases outside the gene matches. The germline gives CDR1 SGHVS, CDR2 FNYEAQ. This CDR3 is 16 amino acids long.

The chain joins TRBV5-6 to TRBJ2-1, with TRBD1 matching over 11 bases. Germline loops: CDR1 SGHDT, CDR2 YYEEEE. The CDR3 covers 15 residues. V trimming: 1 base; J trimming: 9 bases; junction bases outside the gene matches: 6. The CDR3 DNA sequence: TGTGCCAGCAGCTTGTTCGGACAGGGGGCGGGTGAGCAGTTCTTC. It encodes CASSLFGQGAGEQFF.